This T cell receptor beta chain was found in a study of tumor-infiltrating lymphocytes in primary liver carcinoma. Study in general: Patients were both men and women, whose ages ran from 30 to 69 years. Read depth, roughly 3.65 to 7.5 million productive TCRbeta reads, did not differ significantly between tissues. The study's findings and limits: Blood fell significantly below tumors in its top-250-clone fraction (p = 0.039). Researchers found tumor-adjacent and tumor-blood pairs overlapped less than tumor region pairs.

Looked up from germline, CDR1 is MNHEY and CDR2 is SVGAGI. Trimming took off 6 bases at V and 6 bases at J, with 7 bases between the two ends. This CDR3 has 11 amino acids. Blood RNA came from unsorted whole blood; germline DNA was also extracted. TCR beta cDNA was made from 400 to 600 ng total RNA with a constant-region primer. Three nested multiplex PCR rounds, a slightly modified ARM-PCR method, built the TCR beta libraries. TRBV1-TRBV30 forward primers and a C-beta reverse primer were used in the first two PCR rounds, which each ran for approximately 11 cycles. TCRdb reanalysed the multiplex PCR reads using MiXCR and keeps one entry per CDR3 protein. The repertoire holds about 300,000 distinct CDR3 sequences, roughly 60% seen once, with more than 8.5% in the top ten. With regard to this clonotype: No antigen is known for it. With a much larger clone just one base away, this may be a read error.

Sequenced: peripheral blood. The gene calls are TRBV6-5 and TRBJ2-3; D not certain. The source of this sequence is a man aged 40-49 years with primary liver carcinoma and hepatitis B virus infection. Here the CDR3 DNA reads TGTGCCAGCAGGGGCTCGGATACGCAGTATTTT. It codes for CASRGSDTQYF.